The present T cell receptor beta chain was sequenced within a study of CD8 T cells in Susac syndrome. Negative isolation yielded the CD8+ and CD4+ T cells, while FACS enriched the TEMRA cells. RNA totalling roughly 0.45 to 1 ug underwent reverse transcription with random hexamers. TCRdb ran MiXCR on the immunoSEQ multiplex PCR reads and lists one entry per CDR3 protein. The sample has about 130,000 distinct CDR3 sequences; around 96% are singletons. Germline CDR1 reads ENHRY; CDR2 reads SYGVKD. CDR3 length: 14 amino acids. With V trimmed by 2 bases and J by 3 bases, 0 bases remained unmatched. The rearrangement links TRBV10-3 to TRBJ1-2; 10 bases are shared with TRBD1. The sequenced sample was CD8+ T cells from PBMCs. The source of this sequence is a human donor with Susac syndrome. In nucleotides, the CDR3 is TGTGCCATCAGTGAGGGGACAGGGGACTATGGCTACACCTTC. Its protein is CAISEGTGDYGYTF.